What follows are 31 T cell receptor beta chains derived from one specimen sequenced in a study of T cell responses to AZD1222 COVID-19 vaccine (dated by TCRdb to about 2021). The time point label on this specimen signifies: about 28 days (+/-7) after the second vaccine dose. Libraries were made using the immunoSEQ multiplex PCR assay. TCRdb holds this immuneACCESS table with in-frame rearrangements only. Some clones are missing; in checked studies, unresolved V genes explain under half, and the rest has no known cause. For this sample the table gives about 130,000 clones, of which roughly 90% were detected only once. The top ten hold 0.85% to 1.2% of the sample. Sequencing was performed on peripheral blood, taken 28 days after the second AZD1222 dose. These receptor sequences come from an adult who received the AZD1222 COVID-19 vaccine.

As DNA, the CDR3 is TGCGCCAGCAGCTTAGAAGTGGAAGGGAATGGCTACACCTTC. It yields the protein CASSLEVEGNGYTF. The chain couples TRBV5-1 to TRBJ1-2; D unclear. V lost 2 bases to trimming and J lost 6 bases, with 14 bases between them. Germline V gene sequence: CDR1 SGHRS, CDR2 YFSETQ. The CDR3 loop spans 14 amino acids.

The rearrangement joins TRBV15 to TRBJ1-1, with D unclear. The CDR3 runs 13 residues. The V gene lost 0 bases and the J gene lost 1 base, with 3 bases spanning the gap. Germline V gene data show CDR1 as LNHNV and CDR2 as YYDKDF (reference sequence). In DNA, the CDR3 is TGTGCCACCAGCAGAGAGTCGAACACTGAAGCTTTCTTT. This encodes CATSRESNTEAFF. Looking up the rest from reference TRBV15 and TRBJ1-1 gives the full variable domain: DAMVIQNPRYQVTQFGKPVTLSCSQTLNHNVMYWYQQKSSQAPKLLFHYYDKDFNNEADTPDNFQSRRPNTSFCFLDIRSPGLGDTAMYLCATSRESNTEAFFGQGTRLTVV.

The rearrangement uses TRBV4-3 and TRBJ2-1; no clear D. V was cut by 0 bases and J by 8 bases, with 14 bases left in between. Looked up from germline, CDR1 is LGHNA and CDR2 is YSLEER. The CDR3 has 15 amino acids. This CDR3 is CASSQEWAASDEQFF. The DNA of the CDR3 is TGCGCCAGCAGCCAAGAGTGGGCTGCCTCGGATGAGCAGTTCTTC.

This chain uses TRBV20-1 with TRBJ2-5; TRBD1 agrees at 8 bases. The CDR3 runs to 15 residues. J lost 5 bases, V lost 3 bases, and 11 bases had no gene match. Germline V gene data show CDR1 as DFQATT and CDR2 as SNEGSKA (reference sequence). The CDR3 nucleotides read TGCAGTGCTAGTGCGGACAGGGTAAAACGGGAGACCCAGTACTTC. Protein product: CSASADRVKRETQYF.

The chain uses TRBV9 and TRBJ2-7; 7 bases line up with TRBD1. The trim removed 0 bases at V and 3 bases at J, leaving 3 bases unmatched. This CDR3 contains 14 residues. CDR1 and CDR2 from the germline V gene are SGDLS and YYNGEE. CDR3 amino acids: CASSVEQGNYEQYF. The CDR3 nucleotides read TGTGCCAGCAGCGTAGAACAGGGGAACTACGAGCAGTACTTC. Variable domain in full (rest from reference TRBV9 and TRBJ2-7): DSGVTQTPKHLITATGQRVTLRCSPRSGDLSVYWYQQSLDQGLQFLIQYYNGEERAKGNILERFSAQQFPDLHSELNLSSLELGDSALYFCASSVEQGNYEQYFGPGTRLTVT.

In this sample, this clone turned up once. The rearrangement links TRBV11-1 to TRBJ2-3; D is uncertain. Trimming removed 2 bases from V and 2 bases from J, with 5 bases in between. Per the germline V gene, CDR1 is SGHAT and CDR2 is FQDESV (reference sequence). The CDR3 spans 13 residues. This CDR3 reads CASSLIYTDTQYF. The CDR3 region has the DNA TGTGCCAGCAGCTTAATCTACACAGATACGCAGTATTTT.

This sequence joins TRBV28 and TRBJ1-1, with no clear D. The CDR3 totals 15 residues. The V end lost 3 bases, the J end lost 1 base, and 12 bases lay between the germline ends. Germline lookup yields CDR1 MDHEN and CDR2 SYDVKM. CDR3 nucleotides: TGTGCCAGCAGTTTTACTTCGGGGTGGAACACTGAAGCTTTCTTT. It yields the protein CASSFTSGWNTEAFF.

The chain has TRBV18 and TRBJ2-2; weak D call: TRBD2 (5 bases). Between the trimmed V and J ends, which lost 0 bases and 4 bases, there was a span of 9 bases. Looked up from germline, CDR1 is KGHSH and CDR2 is LQKENI. This CDR3 is 15 amino acids long. CDR3 coding DNA: TGTGCCAGCTCACCACCGAGGGTTGCCACCGGGGAGCTGTTTTTT. Translated, it gives CASSPPRVATGELFF.

V gene TRBV4-2 combines with J gene TRBJ2-1, with D hard to call. V lost 0 bases and J 2 bases, leaving 11 bases between the germline ends. Germline lookup yields CDR1 LGHNA and CDR2 YNFKEQ. CDR3 length equals 16 residues. Written as DNA, the CDR3 is TGTGCCAGCAGCCAAGATACCGGGCGCCCCTACAATGAGCAGTTCTTC. This codes for CASSQDTGRPYNEQFF.

The chain employs TRBV12-3 or TRBV12-4 and TRBJ1-6, with D maybe TRBD1 (6 bases). This CDR3 is built from 13 residues. The V and J ends lost 6 bases and 9 bases respectively, with 12 bases between them. CDR3 sequence reads: CASSSQGPSPLHF. CDR3 in DNA: TGTGCCAGCAGCTCACAGGGACCTTCACCCCTCCACTTT.

The V call is TRBV30, the J call TRBJ1-1; D gene unclear. Germline CDR1 is GTSNPN and CDR2 is SVGIG (reference sequence). The length of the CDR3 is 13 residues. Trimming left V 5 bases short and J 4 bases short, with 14 bases between. CDR3 coding DNA: TGTGCCTGGGTCGGACCCCCCGGCACTGAAGCTTTCTTT. Its translation is CAWVGPPGTEAFF.

V is TRBV11-1 and J is TRBJ1-3; no clear D. This CDR3 is built from 13 residues. Looked up from germline, CDR1 is SGHAT and CDR2 is FQDESV (reference sequence). Deletions cut 3 bases from V and 4 bases from J, with 7 bases between. CDR3 DNA sequence: TGTGCCAGCAGCTTGGCGGGAGGAAACACCATATATTTT. Translating gives CASSLAGGNTIYF.

This chain joins TRBV28 and TRBJ2-7, with 12 nucleotides matching TRBD1. Germline V lookup: CDR1 MDHEN, CDR2 SYDVKM. The CDR3 spans 15 residues. Trimming at V came to 5 bases and at J to 5 bases, leaving 7 bases not matched to a gene. DNA of the CDR3: TGTGCCAGCAGTCCAACCGGGACAGGGGGCGACGAGCAGTACTTC. Encoded protein: CASSPTGTGGDEQYF.

The genes are TRBV21-1 and TRBJ2-4; no DNA check was done on the table's D call, TRBD1. TRBV21-1 is an annotated pseudogene. The CDR3 is 15 residues long. The CDR3 spells CASSKEVGVPNIQYF. In DNA form, the CDR3 reads TGTGCCAGCAGCAAAGAGGTAGGGGTGCCAAACATTCAGTACTTC.

The chain has TRBV12-5 and TRBJ2-5; 12 bases line up with TRBD1. This CDR3 region has 16 residues. CDR1 and CDR2 (germline): LGHNT, FRNRAP. V dropped 4 bases and J dropped 3; count of bases not matched to a gene: 6. CDR3: CASGSGTGGSEETQYF. CDR3 nucleotide sequence: TGTGCTAGTGGTTCCGGGACAGGGGGCTCCGAAGAGACCCAGTACTTC.

This clone was found once. The chain combines TRBV5-6 with TRBJ2-3, with D perhaps matching TRBD2 (7 bases). The CDR3 is made up of 16 amino acids. V was clipped by 0 bases and J by 3 bases, with 14 bases between them. Germline V CDR1 and CDR2: SGHDT, YYEEEE. The DNA for the CDR3 is TGTGCCAGCAGCTTGGGTGCCGGGGGGCCTACAGATACGCAGTATTTT. This encodes CASSLGAGGPTDTQYF. The full variable domain, with the rest looked up from reference TRBV5-6 and TRBJ2-3, is DAGVTQSPTHLIKTRGQQVTLRCSPKSGHDTVSWYQQALGQGPQFIFQYYEEEERQRGNFPDRFSGHQFPNYSSELNVNALLLGDSALYLCASSLGAGGPTDTQYFGPGTRLTVL.

A single count supports this clone. The chain links TRBV11-1 to TRBJ1-6; D uncertain. The V end lost 3 bases, the J end lost 7 bases, and 7 bases lay between the germline ends. The germline V gene has CDR1 SGHAT and CDR2 FQDESV (reference sequence). The CDR3 has 13 amino acids. The CDR3 reads CASSFSQNSPLHF. CDR3 coding DNA: TGTGCCAGCAGCTTTTCCCAGAATTCACCCCTCCACTTT.

This clone occurred a few times. The gene calls are TRBV28 and TRBJ2-1; no reliable D call. This CDR3 region has 13 residues. From germline, CDR1 is MDHEN and CDR2 SYDVKM. The germline V and J ends were trimmed by 1 base and 5 bases, with 6 bases remaining between them. In nucleotides, the CDR3 is TGTGCCAGCAGTTTATTTTCGGACAATGAGCAGTTCTTC. Translating gives CASSLFSDNEQFF.

The V gene is TRBV7-2, the J gene TRBJ2-3; 13 bases agree with TRBD2. Trimming cost V 5 bases and J 1 base; bases outside gene matches: 3. CDR3 length: 16 amino acids. The germline gives CDR1 SGHTA, CDR2 FQGNSA. The CDR3 here is CASSAGTSGGTDTQYF. The CDR3, as DNA: TGTGCCAGCAGCGCCGGGACTAGCGGGGGCACAGATACGCAGTATTTT.

In nucleotides, the CDR3 is TGTGCCAGCAGTTTCCGGGGTAGAGAGACCCAGTACTTC. Translating gives CASSFRGRETQYF. The chain has TRBV12-3 or TRBV12-4 and TRBJ2-5, with a possible D match to TRBD2 (5 bases). V was cut by 3 bases and J by 4 bases, with 9 bases left in between. The CDR3 runs 13 residues.

This clone was seen a single time. The chain recombines TRBV7-2 with TRBJ2-3; 9 positions match TRBD2. The germline V gene has CDR1 SGHTA and CDR2 FQGNSA. The CDR3 consists of 15 residues. V lost 6 bases and J lost 5; bases outside the gene matches: 9. CDR3 residues: CASSLLAGGGDTQYF. DNA of the CDR3: TGTGCCAGCAGTCTACTAGCGGGTGGGGGAGATACGCAGTATTTT.

The chain recombines TRBV4-2 with TRBJ2-3, with D maybe TRBD1 (6 bases). The CDR3 is 14 amino acids. Per germline, CDR1 LGHNA and CDR2 YNFKEQ. The V and J ends lost 0 bases and 4 bases respectively, with 8 bases between them. CDR3 in DNA: TGTGCCAGCAGCCAAGACAGGGGCGCAGATACGCAGTATTTT. It is translated as CASSQDRGADTQYF.

The chain employs TRBV19 and TRBJ2-2; 11 bases map to TRBD1. Losses at the gene ends were 1 base for V and 3 bases for J; bases not matched to a gene: 1. CDR1 and CDR2 from the germline V gene are LNHDA and SQIVND (reference sequence). The CDR3 contains 16 residues. CDR3 sequence reads: CASSIGTGGYTGELFF. As DNA, the CDR3 is TGTGCCAGTAGTATAGGGACAGGGGGCTACACCGGGGAGCTGTTTTTT.

V usage is TRBV20-1 and J usage is TRBJ2-3; the D is unclear. The V end was cut by 3 bases, the J end by 2 bases, with 3 bases between. The CDR3 spans 11 residues. In germline, CDR1 is DFQATT, CDR2 SNEGSKA (reference sequence). The CDR3 nucleotides are TGCAGTGCTAGCCCCACAGATACGCAGTATTTT. Protein product: CSASPTDTQYF.

The chain carries TRBV3-1 (or the pseudogene TRBV3-2) and TRBJ1-3; 9 bases are shared with TRBD1. Germline V gives CDR1 LGHDT, CDR2 YNNKEL (reference sequence). Trimming cost V 3 bases and J 0 bases; bases outside gene matches: 0. This CDR3 comprises 15 residues. The CDR3 reads CASSQDRGSGNTIYF. CDR3 in DNA: TGTGCCAGCAGCCAGGACAGGGGCTCTGGAAACACCATATATTTT.

The chain couples TRBV28 to TRBJ2-2; 8 bases fit TRBD2. The CDR3 runs 16 residues. Germline V gives CDR1 MDHEN, CDR2 SYDVKM. V lost 4 bases, J lost 6 bases, and 10 bases stayed unmatched. The DNA of the CDR3 is TGTGCCAGCAGTTCCCCGGGTAGCGGGATCGCCGGGGAGCTGTTTTTT. Amino acids: CASSSPGSGIAGELFF.

The gene calls are TRBV3-1 (or the pseudogene TRBV3-2) and TRBJ1-6; D remains unclear. Between the trimmed V and J ends, which lost 4 bases and 5 bases, there was a span of 15 bases. Germline V gene lookup returns CDR1 LGHDT and CDR2 YNNKEL (reference sequence). This CDR3 spans 16 amino acids. The CDR3 DNA follows: TGTGCCAGCAGCCCCCTTAGATATAGGAATAATTCACCCCTCCACTTT. It translates to CASSPLRYRNNSPLHF.

The chain links TRBV7-2 to TRBJ2-7; a possible D gene is TRBD1 (5 bases). CDR3 size: 12 residues. Germline assignment: CDR1 SGHTA and CDR2 FQGNSA. The germline V and J ends were trimmed by 6 bases and 3 bases, with 9 bases remaining between them. The CDR3 sequence is CASSLQVYEQYF. The DNA for the CDR3 is TGTGCCAGCAGTTTACAGGTCTACGAGCAGTACTTC.

V and J are TRBV29-1 and TRBJ2-1; the match to TRBD2 covers 8 bases. Germline lookup yields CDR1 SQVTM and CDR2 ANQGSEA. V was pared by 4 bases and J by 3 bases, with 5 bases of the junction left unmatched. This CDR3 has 14 residues. The CDR3 reads CSVAGGADYNEQFF. CDR3 DNA: TGCAGCGTTGCGGGAGGGGCGGACTACAATGAGCAGTTCTTC.

V usage is TRBV28 and J usage is TRBJ2-2; 8 bases line up with TRBD2. V gave up 2 bases and J gave up 6 bases; unmatched junction bases: 8. The CDR3 extends over 16 amino acids. Germline CDR1 is MDHEN and CDR2 is SYDVKM. CDR3 DNA: TGTGCCAGCAGTTTAAGTTCGGGGGGGCGGCCCGGGGAGCTGTTTTTT. It codes for CASSLSSGGRPGELFF.

V and J are TRBV19 and TRBJ1-6; D is perhaps TRBD1 (6 bases). V was cut by 7 bases and J by 9 bases, with 10 bases left in between. The length of the CDR3 is 12 residues. Germline V gene sequence: CDR1 LNHDA, CDR2 SQIVND (reference sequence). Here the CDR3 DNA reads TGTGCCAGTAACAGGGACGCTTCACCCCTCCACTTT. Residues: CASNRDASPLHF.